These 3 T cell receptor beta chains were all obtained from the same sample, sequenced in a study of cytomegalovirus exposure and HLA in healthy donors (dated by TCRdb to about 2017). The library was made by the immunoSEQ multiplex PCR assay. The multiplex PCR relied on a mix of 60 forward primers for TCR Vbeta segments and 13 reverse primers for TCR Jbeta segments. Drawn from immuneACCESS, this table holds only the in-frame rearrangements with V and J called that TCRdb kept. Clones are partly lost; checked studies trace under half to an unresolved V gene and leave the rest unexplained. Counted in this sample were about 120,000 clones; approximately 76% of them appeared once. The ten largest clones add up to roughly 16% of the sample. The sequenced sample consisted of PBMCs. The receptors shown here come from a man aged 45-65 years in good health and CMV-seropositive.

This chain connects TRBV10-3 to TRBJ1-2; D may be TRBD1 (5 bases). CDR1 and CDR2 (germline): ENHRY, SYGVKD. V was clipped by 4 bases and J by 2 bases, with 8 bases between them. The CDR3 covers 13 residues. CDR3 protein: CAISGPGNYGYTF. The CDR3 DNA is TGTGCCATCAGTGGGCCAGGGAACTATGGCTACACCTTC.

The chain combines TRBV11-2 with TRBJ2-2, with no clear D. V gave up 1 base and J gave up 2 bases, with 8 bases separating them. Germline assignment: CDR1 SGHAT and CDR2 FQNNGV. CDR3 length equals 15 residues. The CDR3 DNA is TGTGCCAGCAGCTTAGGAGCTCGAAACACCGGGGAGCTGTTTTTT. Protein product: CASSLGARNTGELFF.

This chain uses TRBV11-2 with TRBJ2-7; tentative D call: TRBD2 (6 bases). This CDR3 region has 15 residues. Trimming took 1 base from V and 0 from J, leaving 10 bases between them. Germline loops: CDR1 SGHAT, CDR2 FQNNGV. The CDR3 region has the DNA TGTGCCAGCAGCTTAGTACGGGGGAGCTCCTACGAGCAGTACTTC. Its translation is CASSLVRGSSYEQYF.